The 19 T cell receptor beta chains in this list originate from one sample, sequenced in a study of blood T cell repertoires in COVID-19. The assay was immunoSEQ multiplex PCR, and TCRdb's table has in-frame clones only and misses some. The profile shows about 270,000 clones, around 87% of them singletons. Sequencing was performed on PBMCs or T cells enriched from blood (not recorded which). The receptors were gathered from a young woman who had recovered from COVID-19.

This clone has only one observation. The chain employs TRBV11-2 and TRBJ1-2; 7 nucleotides line up with TRBD1. The junction had 5 bases not matched to a gene; V was cut back by 0 bases and J by 4 bases. The CDR3 covers 15 residues. Germline CDR1 reads SGHAT; CDR2 reads FQNNGV. CDR3 residues: CASSLELGQLYGYTF. The CDR3 DNA sequence: TGTGCCAGCAGCTTAGAGCTGGGACAGCTCTATGGCTACACCTTC.

This chain links TRBV15 with TRBJ1-5, with D possibly TRBD1 on 5 matching bases. Trimming removed 1 base at V and 3 bases at J, with 10 bases between. Germline V gene data show CDR1 as LNHNV and CDR2 as YYDKDF (reference sequence). The CDR3 extends over 15 amino acids. CDR3 DNA sequence: TGTGCCACCAGCAGAGTTTCAGGGAACAATCAGCCCCAGCATTTT. Translation: CATSRVSGNNQPQHF.

This clone was detected only once. CDR3 region: CATSDFGQGLQETQYF. CDR3 sequence (DNA): TGTGCCACCAGTGATTTCGGACAGGGACTACAAGAGACCCAGTACTTC. J is TRBJ2-5 and V is TRBV24-1; tentative D call: TRBD1 (8 bases). V was cut by 1 base and J by 2 bases, with 13 bases left in between. The germline V gene has CDR1 KGHDR and CDR2 SFDVKD. The CDR3 extends over 16 amino acids.

The gene calls are TRBV5-1 and TRBJ1-1, with unresolved D. Trimming cost V 4 bases and J 3 bases, with 16 bases left between them. The germline gives CDR1 SGHRS, CDR2 YFSETQ. The CDR3 runs 15 residues. The CDR3 here is CASSPQSGWDTEAFF. DNA for the CDR3: TGCGCCAGCAGCCCCCAGTCGGGGTGGGACACTGAAGCTTTCTTT.

V usage is TRBV7-9 and J usage is TRBJ2-1; 7 bases match TRBD2. Germline CDR1 reads SEHNR; CDR2 reads FQNEAQ (reference sequence). CDR3 size: 13 residues. Trimming at V came to 5 bases and at J to 4 bases, leaving 2 bases not matched to a gene. The CDR3 is CASSPAGYNEQFF. CDR3 nucleotide sequence: TGTGCCAGCAGCCCAGCGGGGTACAATGAGCAGTTCTTC.

The genes are TRBV25-1 and TRBJ1-1; a possible D gene is TRBD1 (5 bases). The CDR3 extends over 15 amino acids. V shed 2 bases and J shed 6 bases, with 16 bases lying between them. Germline V gives CDR1 MGHDK, CDR2 SYGVNS. The CDR3 bases are TGTGCCAGCAGTGAACTGGCAGGGATGGGTGCTGAAGCTTTCTTT. It specifies CASSELAGMGAEAFF.

The chain combines TRBV29-1 with TRBJ2-3, with 10 bases identical to TRBD1. This CDR3 spans 14 amino acids. The V and J ends lost 6 bases and 2 bases, in that order; junction bases with no gene match: 5. The germline V gene has CDR1 SQVTM and CDR2 ANQGSEA. The CDR3 here is CSVLGTGDTDTQYF. The CDR3 nucleotides read TGCAGCGTCCTTGGGACAGGGGACACAGATACGCAGTATTTT.

The gene calls are TRBV5-1 and TRBJ1-1, with TRBD1 identical over 8 bases. The CDR3 is 14 residues long. V shed 5 bases and J 1 base; nucleotides not matched to a gene: 4. The germline V gene has CDR1 SGHRS and CDR2 YFSETQ. CDR3 bases: TGCGCCAGCAGGACAGGGGCCCAGAACACTGAAGCTTTCTTT. Its translation: CASRTGAQNTEAFF.

The CDR3 nucleotides read TGTGCCAGTCAAGCGACAGGGCTCGGCAATCAGCCCCAGCATTTT. Its translation is CASQATGLGNQPQHF. The V gene is TRBV19, the J gene TRBJ1-5; 7 positions match TRBD1. The V gene end was trimmed by 8 bases and the J gene end by 2 bases; junction bases not matched to a gene: 9. The CDR3 sequence is 15 residues long. CDR1 LNHDA and CDR2 SQIVND come from the germline V gene (reference sequence).

The chain recombines TRBV30 with TRBJ2-5; weak D call: TRBD2 (7 bases). This CDR3 has 18 residues. Germline values: CDR1 GTSNPN, CDR2 SVGIG (reference sequence). V was pared by 0 bases and J by 4 bases, with 24 bases between. The DNA for the CDR3 is TGTGCCTGGAGTGTACCTACAGGGTTGGGTCCGGGGGGAGAGACCCAGTACTTC. It translates to CAWSVPTGLGPGGETQYF. Drawing the rest from reference TRBV30 and TRBJ2-5, the complete variable domain is SQTIHQWPATLVQPVGSPLSLECTVEGTSNPNLYWYRQAAGRGLQLLFYSVGIGQISSEVPQNLSASRPQDRQFILSSKKLLLSDSGFYLCAWSVPTGLGPGGETQYFGPGTRLLVL.

V is TRBV11-2 and J is TRBJ1-6; D gene ambiguous. Trimming took off 0 bases at V and 4 bases at J, with 10 bases between the two ends. Germline V gives CDR1 SGHAT, CDR2 FQNNGV. The CDR3 sequence is 16 residues long. The CDR3 region is CASSLERVRYNSPLHF. As DNA, the CDR3 is TGTGCCAGCAGCTTAGAGAGGGTGAGGTATAATTCACCCCTCCACTTT.

The V call is TRBV27, the J call TRBJ1-5; 10 bases are a match to TRBD1. Losses at the gene ends were 6 bases for V and 2 bases for J; bases not matched to a gene: 1. The length of the CDR3 is 14 residues. Germline V gene sequence: CDR1 MNHEY, CDR2 SMNVEV (reference sequence). The CDR3 loop is CASRGTGGNQPQHF. Written as DNA, the CDR3 is TGTGCCAGCAGGGGGACAGGGGGCAATCAGCCCCAGCATTTT.

CDR3 sequence reads: CASSGKGVNSPLHF. CDR3 sequence (DNA): TGTGCCAGCAGCGGCAAAGGGGTTAATTCACCCCTCCACTTT. The chain has TRBV5-6 and TRBJ1-6; tentatively, D is TRBD1 (5 bases). CDR1 SGHDT and CDR2 YYEEEE come from the germline V gene. The CDR3 length is 14 residues. V shed 4 bases and J shed 6 bases, with 11 bases lying between them.

The gene calls are TRBV2 and TRBJ1-2; TRBD1 matches 11 bases. The CDR3 spans 14 residues. Germline V gene data show CDR1 as SNHLY and CDR2 as FYNNEI. The J segment lost 8 bases and the V segment lost 4 bases, leaving 6 bases of the junction unmatched. The CDR3 sequence: CASSGDRGGSGYTF. The CDR3 DNA follows: TGTGCCAGCAGTGGGGACAGGGGGGGTTCGGGCTACACCTTC.

The CDR3 protein is CASSTGARGGDTQYF. The CDR3 region has the DNA TGTGCCAGTAGTACAGGGGCCCGGGGTGGAGATACGCAGTATTTT. The chain employs TRBV19 and TRBJ2-3; possible D gene TRBD1, 6 bases. The CDR3 runs 15 residues. V was clipped by 4 bases and J by 5 bases, with 16 bases between them. The germline CDR1 and CDR2 sequences are LNHDA and SQIVND (reference sequence). The entire variable domain, with the rest obtained from reference TRBV19 and TRBJ2-3, is as follows: DGGITQSPKYLFRKEGQNVTLSCEQNLNHDAMYWYRQDPGQGLRLIYYSQIVNDFQKGDIAEGYSVSREKKESFPLTVTSAQKNPTAFYLCASSTGARGGDTQYFGPGTRLTVL.

V is TRBV6-1 and J is TRBJ1-2; D unclear. V lost 0 bases and J 2 bases, leaving 10 bases between the germline ends. The CDR3 is 15 amino acids. From germline, CDR1 is MNHNS and CDR2 SASEGT. The CDR3, as DNA: TGTGCCAGCAGTGAAGCTGGGCACCCAAACTATGGCTACACCTTC. Translation: CASSEAGHPNYGYTF.

The J gene is TRBJ2-1, the V gene TRBV10-3; 10 nucleotides align to TRBD1. Germline loops: CDR1 ENHRY, CDR2 SYGVKD. V was clipped by 6 bases and J by 8 bases; unmatched bases: 10. CDR3 length: 15 residues. The CDR3 sequence: CAIRNDRGRFDEQFF. CDR3 bases: TGTGCCATCAGGAATGACAGGGGGCGGTTCGATGAGCAGTTCTTC.

The J gene is TRBJ2-1, the V gene TRBV28; the match to TRBD1 covers 8 bases. The CDR3 runs to 16 residues. Per germline, CDR1 MDHEN and CDR2 SYDVKM. Trimming at V came to 2 bases and at J to 6 bases, leaving 9 bases not matched to a gene. The CDR3 coding sequence is TGTGCCAGCAGTTTAATCTCCAGGGGGCCAATCAATGAGCAGTTCTTC. Its translation is CASSLISRGPINEQFF.

This clone was detected only once. The chain joins TRBV7-9 to TRBJ1-4, with 12 bases fitting TRBD1. V lost 5 bases, J lost 7 bases, and 5 bases stayed unmatched. Germline-derived CDR1 and CDR2 are SEHNR and FQNEAQ (reference sequence). This CDR3 is 15 amino acids long. The chain's CDR3 is CASSLGDRGLEKLFF. The CDR3 DNA reads TGTGCCAGCAGCCTAGGGGACAGGGGGCTTGAAAAACTGTTTTTT. Full variable domain (remainder filled in from reference TRBV7-9 and TRBJ1-4): DTGVSQNPRHKITKRGQNVTFRCDPISEHNRLYWYRQTLGQGPEFLTYFQNEAQLEKSRLLSDRFSAERPKGSFSTLEIQRTEQGDSAMYLCASSLGDRGLEKLFFGSGTQLSVL.